The T cell receptor (beta chain) described here comes from a study of cytomegalovirus exposure and HLA in healthy donors. Whole-study results and caveats: Later, an analysis showed that TCR beta chains associated with HLA were more clonally expanded than others that were equally common. According to reports, the classifier identified cytomegalovirus status with high specificity and sensitivity. In vitro testing confirmed a few CMV-associated chains as specific for CMV antigens.

Concerning this clone: Its target is unknown.

In the PCR, 60 Vbeta and 13 Jbeta primers were used. Libraries were prepared by immunoSEQ multiplex PCR; TCRdb keeps only in-frame clonotypes and omits some of them. This table has fewer than 200,000 clones, approximately 86% appearing once. Germline assignment: CDR1 SGHDT and CDR2 YYEEEE. The trim removed 3 bases at V and 5 bases at J, leaving 3 bases unmatched. The CDR3 covers 13 residues. This sequence joins TRBV5-6 and TRBJ2-3; 7 bases are shared with TRBD1. The TCR originated in a male donor in good health and CMV-seronegative. Sequencing input: PBMCs. The CDR3 here is CASSWTGRDTQYF. CDR3 coding DNA: TGTGCCAGCAGCTGGACAGGCCGAGATACGCAGTATTTT.